This T cell receptor beta chain was captured in a study of blood T cell repertoires in COVID-19. Study-wide background: PBMCs, B-cell-depleted T cells, or T cells provided the cDNA or gDNA that made up the material.

CDR3 length equals 13 residues. Per the germline V gene, CDR1 is SGHDN and CDR2 is FVKESK. V was shortened by 4 bases and J by 0 bases, with 6 bases between the two germline ends. TCRdb keeps only in-frame clones here, not all; method: immunoSEQ multiplex PCR. The data hold around 500,000 clones, with approximately 90% observed a single time. Input material: PBMCs or T cells enriched from blood (not recorded which). This clonotype originated in a woman in her forties who had recovered from COVID-19. V gene TRBV14 combines with J gene TRBJ1-1; no reliable D call. Here the CDR3 DNA reads TGTGCCAGCAGCCCCTTTATGAACACTGAAGCTTTCTTT. As protein: CASSPFMNTEAFF.